What follows are 5 T cell receptor beta chains derived from one specimen sequenced in a study of cytomegalovirus exposure and HLA in healthy donors. Amplification used 60 Vbeta primers and 13 Jbeta primers. Sequencing was performed with immunoSEQ multiplex PCR; in TCRdb, only in-frame clones are kept and a portion is missing. The sample includes over 150,000 clones, approximately 80% of them seen just once. Input material: PBMCs. Source of these receptors: a man between 18 and 29 years old in good health and CMV-seronegative.

The chain combines TRBV28 with TRBJ2-7; 7 nucleotides agree with TRBD2. J gave up 6 bases and V 6 bases, and 5 bases lay outside the gene matches. The CDR3 sequence is 12 residues long. The V gene's germline CDR1 is MDHEN and CDR2 SYDVKM. The CDR3 here is CASSRSGGEQYF. As DNA, the CDR3 is TGTGCCAGCAGCCGTTCGGGGGGCGAGCAGTACTTC.

This clone was seen just once. The J gene is TRBJ2-1, the V gene TRBV9; 9 bases fit TRBD1. Germline V CDR1 and CDR2: SGDLS, YYNGEE. The CDR3 spans 16 residues. Trimming at V came to 3 bases and at J to 8 bases, leaving 12 bases not matched to a gene. In nucleotides, the CDR3 is TGTGCCAGCAGCGCCCGACGGGGACAGGGTATCGATGAGCAGTTCTTC. Translating gives CASSARRGQGIDEQFF.

V gene TRBV5-4 combines with J gene TRBJ2-3; possible D gene TRBD2, 5 bases. There are 15 residues in the CDR3. V was clipped by 0 bases and J by 5 bases, with 13 bases between them. Per the germline V gene, CDR1 is SGHNT and CDR2 is YYREEE (reference sequence). CDR3 in DNA: TGTGCCAGCAGCTTGGAGACTAAACCCAGAGATACGCAGTATTTT. Translated, it gives CASSLETKPRDTQYF. The full variable domain, its missing parts supplied by reference TRBV5-4 and TRBJ2-3, is ETGVTQSPTHLIKTRGQQVTLRCSSQSGHNTVSWYQQALGQGPQFIFQYYREEENGRGNFPPRFSGLQFPNYSSELNVNALELDDSALYLCASSLETKPRDTQYFGPGTRLTVL.

This chain joins TRBV7-9 and TRBJ2-2; maybe TRBD1 (6 bases). CDR3 length: 17 amino acids. Trimming shortened V by 4 bases and J by 5 bases, and 20 bases separated the two germline ends. Germline V gene data show CDR1 as SEHNR and CDR2 as FQNEAQ (reference sequence). DNA of the CDR3: TGTGCCAGCAGCTCCTTTGCTTCCAGGGGAACGACCGGGGAGCTGTTTTTT. Amino acid sequence: CASSSFASRGTTGELFF.

Comments on this clone: This specimen includes other DNA sequences encoding the same CDR3. The V gene is TRBV9, the J gene TRBJ2-3; 8 bases map to TRBD2. Germline V gives CDR1 SGDLS, CDR2 YYNGEE. The junction had 5 bases not matched to a gene; V was cut back by 0 bases and J by 2 bases. The CDR3 loop spans 16 amino acids. The CDR3 sequence: CASSVAGRVFTDTQYF. CDR3 coding DNA: TGTGCCAGCAGCGTAGCCGGGAGGGTTTTCACAGATACGCAGTATTTT.